This T cell receptor (beta chain) appears in the sequencing data of a study of regulatory T cells in long-lasting Graves disease. Whole-study results and caveats: With persistent disease, TRBV28, TRBJ1-2 and TRBJ2-5 were the favored segments. Whereas new patients shared 800 to 1,000 public clonotypes, persistent patients shared more, at 2,500 to 3,500.

Sample time point: persistent/refractory GD, antithyroid drugs over 5 years with positive TRAb. From PBMCs, RNA was extracted and then used to make the TCR library. American Thyroid Association guidelines defined how Graves' disease was diagnosed. Construction of TCR beta libraries relied on iRepertoire HTBI primers and on Arm-PCR targeting CDR3 regions. MiXCR, run by TCRdb on the multiplex PCR reads, gives a single entry per CDR3 protein. The data hold about 310,000 distinct CDR3 sequences, with roughly a fifth observed a single time. Trimming removed 1 base at V and 5 bases at J, with 9 bases between. This CDR3 comprises 13 residues. Per the germline V gene, CDR1 is SEHNR and CDR2 is FQNEAQ (reference sequence). This clonotype has a handful of counts. Its specificity is not known.

The sample was peripheral blood mononuclear cells (PBMCs), taken when the disease was refractory, from a patient treated with antithyroid drugs. This rearrangement joins TRBV7-9 to TRBJ2-7, with D possibly TRBD1 on 6 matching bases. The receptor comes from a female donor with Graves disease. The CDR3 nucleotides are TGTGCCAGCAGCTTAGAACAGGGAAACGAGCAGTACTTC. It yields the protein CASSLEQGNEQYF.